The next 11 T cell receptor beta chains were all read from a single sample in a study of PD-1 blockade in classical Hodgkin lymphoma. Exposure to brentuximab vedotin varied, and each patient had relapsed following autologous stem cell transplantation. The data were produced by immunoSEQ multiplex PCR, yet TCRdb's version contains in-frame clones alone and is incomplete. Seen here are fewer than 100,000 clones, roughly 89% observed once, and the top ten hold roughly 3%. The input for sequencing was peripheral blood mononuclear cells (PBMCs), taken at baseline. The source is a human donor with classical Hodgkin lymphoma.

The genes are TRBV29-1 and TRBJ2-3, with TRBD2 as a possible D gene (7 bases). Deletions cut 1 base from V and 2 bases from J, with 13 bases between. The germline CDR1 and CDR2 sequences are SQVTM and ANQGSEA. The CDR3 consists of 15 residues. The CDR3 protein is CSVEGGAGATDTQYF. The CDR3 region has the DNA TGCAGCGTTGAAGGGGGGGCGGGGGCCACAGATACGCAGTATTTT.

The J gene is TRBJ2-6, the V gene TRBV2; the match to TRBD1 covers 8 bases. Germline CDR1 SNHLY, CDR2 FYNNEI. The CDR3 loop spans 16 amino acids. V lost 5 bases to trimming and J lost 2 bases; unmatched junction nucleotides: 5. The CDR3 loop reads CASSRTGITGANVLTF. CDR3 DNA: TGTGCCAGCAGTCGGACAGGGATCACTGGGGCCAACGTCCTGACTTTC.

This chain links TRBV29-1 with TRBJ2-7; weak D call: TRBD1 (6 bases). Trimming pared 3 bases from V and 6 bases from J, leaving 12 bases between. Looked up from germline, CDR1 is SQVTM and CDR2 is ANQGSEA. The CDR3 has 12 residues. The CDR3 sequence: CSVDRSRGEQYF. The CDR3 bases are TGCAGCGTTGACCGATCCAGGGGCGAGCAGTACTTC.

J is TRBJ2-1 and V is TRBV7-3, with D perhaps assigned TRBD1 or TRBD2 (6 bases each). V gave up 7 bases and J gave up 5 bases, with 21 bases separating them. The CDR3 extends over 16 amino acids. CDR1 is SGHTA and CDR2 is FQGTGA in the germline V gene. The CDR3 sequence is CASTKTGGAGNNEQFF. The CDR3 DNA is TGTGCCAGCACAAAAACCGGGGGCGCAGGAAACAATGAGCAGTTCTTC.

This clone was seen a single time. This chain links TRBV5-4 with TRBJ2-3; D is perhaps TRBD2 (6 bases). The CDR3 has 15 amino acids. CDR1 and CDR2 from the germline V gene are SGHNT and YYREEE (reference sequence). Trimming shortened V by 0 bases and J by 1 base, and 9 bases separated the two germline ends. The CDR3 bases are TGTGCCAGCAGCTTGGGGCGGGATGGCACAGATACGCAGTATTTT. Encoded protein: CASSLGRDGTDTQYF. Based on the CDR3 plus reference TRBV5-4 and TRBJ2-3, the full variable domain is ETGVTQSPTHLIKTRGQQVTLRCSSQSGHNTVSWYQQALGQGPQFIFQYYREEENGRGNFPPRFSGLQFPNYSSELNVNALELDDSALYLCASSLGRDGTDTQYFGPGTRLTVL.

This sequence joins TRBV7-9 and TRBJ2-7; 8 nucleotides agree with TRBD2. Germline V lookup: CDR1 SEHNR, CDR2 FQNEAQ (reference sequence). CDR3 size: 15 residues. After removal of 5 bases from V and 3 bases from J, the junction contained 9 bases not matched to a gene. The CDR3 DNA is TGTGCCAGCAGCCCCCCCGTTAGCGGGAACTACGAGCAGTACTTC. Protein product: CASSPPVSGNYEQYF.

The chain has TRBV4-2 and TRBJ1-4; 7 bases align to TRBD1. CDR3 length: 15 amino acids. Germline assignment: CDR1 LGHNA and CDR2 YNFKEQ. V gave up 7 bases and J gave up 5 bases; unmatched junction bases: 10. CDR3 nucleotide sequence: TGTGCCAGCACCCCCGTACAGGGGTTAAATGAAAAACTGTTTTTT. This codes for CASTPVQGLNEKLFF.

This clone was observed a single time. The chain links TRBV2 to TRBJ1-6, with a weak D call TRBD1 (5 bases). Germline V gene lookup returns CDR1 SNHLY and CDR2 FYNNEI. With 8 bases removed from V and 15 bases from J, the gap between germline ends came to 26 bases. CDR3 size: 15 residues. The CDR3 nucleotides read TGTGCCAGCCTGGGACGGACCCAAGGCCCTTTGGACCTCCACTTT. Its translation: CASLGRTQGPLDLHF.

The V and J genes are TRBV2 and TRBJ1-1, with D possibly TRBD1 on 5 matching bases. Germline-derived CDR1 and CDR2 are SNHLY and FYNNEI. The CDR3 loop spans 15 amino acids. V lost 2 bases to trimming and J lost 0 bases, with 10 bases between them. The CDR3 DNA is TGTGCCAGCAGTGAACCGGGACGGTTGAACACTGAAGCTTTCTTT. Its protein product is CASSEPGRLNTEAFF.

The chain joins TRBV6-4 to TRBJ2-1, with D perhaps matching TRBD1 or TRBD2 (5 bases each). V lost 4 bases and J 5 bases, leaving 12 bases between the germline ends. This CDR3 comprises 14 residues. Germline lookup yields CDR1 MRHNA and CDR2 SNTAGT. The CDR3 bases are TGTGCCAGCAGTGTCACGGGGCCCCACAATGAGCAGTTCTTC. Translating it yields CASSVTGPHNEQFF.

The chain is built from TRBV29-1 and TRBJ1-2; 8 bases line up with TRBD1. Germline V lookup: CDR1 SQVTM, CDR2 ANQGSEA. V was clipped by 7 bases and J by 5 bases; unmatched bases: 9. The CDR3 is 13 residues long. The CDR3 DNA sequence: TGCAGCGCCGAGAGGGGACAGGCTTATGGCTACACCTTC. Translation gives CSAERGQAYGYTF.